This T cell receptor beta chain was sequenced during a study of TIL therapy for anti-PD-1-resistant metastatic lung cancer. Across the study: Patients had a median age of 54 years (range about 35-85). Most patients had lung adenocarcinoma; several tumors were EGFR-mutant, two ALK-rearranged; half smoked currently or formerly.

Described time point: pre-treatment sample, taken before nivolumab and TIL therapy. Adults with stage 4 NSCLC were enrolled in a phase I trial. The immunoSEQ assay was v3. TCRdb's table, derived via immunoSEQ multiplex PCR, lists solely in-frame clones and lacks some. The sample carries about 60,000 clones, around 86% recorded once. This clone occurred a few times. Antigen: not known. Study results and limitations: Infused TIL clonotypes partially replaced the baseline blood repertoire, then decayed over months.

The TCR comes from a person aged 25 to 79 with non-small cell lung cancer. Sequences were derived from blood, sampled at baseline.

The CDR3 loop reads CASSLGQGAAYEQYF. The CDR3 DNA follows: TGCGCCAGCAGCTTGGGGCAGGGGGCGGCGTACGAGCAGTACTTC. V is TRBV5-1 and J is TRBJ2-7; 8 nucleotides match TRBD1. Trimming cost V 0 bases and J 4 bases; bases outside gene matches: 6. CDR1 and CDR2 from the germline V gene are SGHRS and YFSETQ. There are 15 residues in the CDR3.